Below, 21 T cell receptor beta chains from the same sample are listed, as sequenced in a study of blood T cells in healthy people across ages. Through a sample-barcoded 5' primer and a J-beta primer mix, a second PCR was run for roughly 6 to 11 cycles. TCRdb redid the calling of the 5' RACE reads with MiXCR, one entry per CDR3 protein. The table has roughly 1 million distinct CDR3 sequences, almost 25% seen once. These data also featured in a second study, about T cells of mothers and their children.

Sequencing was carried out using blood. The source of these receptors is a girl aged 2 to 10 in good health.

The chain couples TRBV29-1 to TRBJ2-5; 9 bases are a match to TRBD1. The CDR3 contains 13 residues. Germline V gene sequence: CDR1 SQVTM, CDR2 ANQGSEA. V gave up 6 bases and J gave up 11 bases; unmatched junction bases: 13. The CDR3 DNA follows: TGCAGCGTGACAGGGACAGGGTCGGGAGAGCAGTACTTC. Translated, it gives CSVTGTGSGEQYF.

This rearrangement joins TRBV20-1 to TRBJ2-7; D unclear. V gave up 6 bases and J gave up 0 bases, with 12 bases separating them. Germline V gene sequence: CDR1 DFQATT, CDR2 SNEGSKA (reference sequence). CDR3 length equals 13 residues. The DNA for the CDR3 is TGCAGTGCAACTCACGCGAACTCCTACGAGCAGTACTTC. The encoded protein is CSATHANSYEQYF.

This chain uses TRBV7-8 with TRBJ2-3; D not resolved. V lost 5 bases and J 3 bases, leaving 9 bases between the germline ends. CDR3 size: 13 residues. Per the germline V gene, CDR1 is SGHVS and CDR2 is FQNEAQ. CDR3 nucleotide sequence: TGTGCCAGCAGCCCTCCAGCTACAGATACGCAGTATTTT. This gives the protein CASSPPATDTQYF.

This clonotype was counted a few times. The rearrangement links TRBV6-1 to TRBJ1-5; a weak D match, TRBD1 (6 bases). The ends were cut back, 6 bases at V and 6 bases at J, with 15 bases in the middle. The CDR3 is 14 amino acids. Germline V CDR1 and CDR2: MNHNS, SASEGT. CDR3 nucleotide sequence: TGTGCCAGCAGGCTACGGACAGACGGTCAGCCCCAGCATTTT. Translation: CASRLRTDGQPQHF.

The chain carries TRBV12-3 or TRBV12-4 and TRBJ2-4; D is possibly TRBD2 (5 bases). The length of the CDR3 is 12 residues. V was trimmed by 10 bases and J by 7 bases, leaving 14 bases between them. The CDR3 spells CANEGITNIQYF. DNA for the CDR3: TGTGCCAACGAGGGAATCACGAACATTCAGTACTTC.

This chain links TRBV4-2 with TRBJ2-1; no firm D call. V gave up 0 bases and J gave up 8 bases, with 20 bases separating them. CDR1 is LGHNA, CDR2 YNFKEQ, per germline. The CDR3 has 17 amino acids. CDR3 DNA sequence: TGTGCCAGCAGCCAAGAAAGTCTGGAGTGGCCAAGGGATGAGCAGTTCTTC. This sequence encodes CASSQESLEWPRDEQFF.

The gene calls are TRBV29-1 and TRBJ2-1; D remains ambiguous. V was clipped by 3 bases and J by 3 bases, with 9 bases between them. The V gene's germline CDR1 is SQVTM and CDR2 ANQGSEA. The CDR3 is 13 amino acids. The CDR3 DNA reads TGCAGCGTTGAGCTCACCTACTACAATGAGCAGTTCTTC. Encoded protein: CSVELTYYNEQFF.

V gene TRBV7-9 combines with J gene TRBJ1-2, with TRBD1 matching 9 bases. V gave up 6 bases and J gave up 6 bases; unmatched junction bases: 11. Per the germline V gene, CDR1 is SEHNR and CDR2 is FQNEAQ (reference sequence). The CDR3 sequence is 15 residues long. CDR3 DNA sequence: TGTGCCAGCAGGGTACAGGGGGCTGAGGGACATGGCTACACCTTC. As protein: CASRVQGAEGHGYTF.

This clonotype was seen only a few times. J is TRBJ2-5 and V is TRBV29-1; 7 nucleotides align to TRBD2. The J call may be mistaken, given a closer DNA end match to TRBJ2-7. This CDR3 has 13 amino acids. Germline-derived CDR1 and CDR2 are SQVTM and ANQGSEA. Written as DNA, the CDR3 is TGCAGCGTACGGCGGGAGTGGACCTACGAGCAGTACTTC. Translated, it gives CSVRREWTYEQYF.

The chain recombines TRBV4-1 with TRBJ2-3; 7 positions agree with TRBD2. Germline CDR1 and CDR2: MGHRA and YSYEKL. CDR3 length equals 15 residues. J gave up 3 bases and V 6 bases, and 9 bases lay outside the gene matches. The CDR3 DNA follows: TGCGCCAGCAGTGCTAGGGAGGGCGTGACAGATACGCAGTATTTT. This sequence encodes CASSAREGVTDTQYF.

This clonotype was seen a few times. The chain combines TRBV2 with TRBJ2-3; a weak D match, TRBD1 (6 bases). CDR3 size: 14 residues. The germline V and J ends were trimmed by 7 bases and 5 bases, with 16 bases remaining between them. Germline V gene lookup returns CDR1 SNHLY and CDR2 FYNNEI. The CDR3 spells CASIAGLGGDTQYF. The CDR3 DNA reads as TGTGCCAGCATCGCAGGGTTAGGGGGAGATACGCAGTATTTT.

The rearrangement links TRBV29-1 to TRBJ2-3, with 9 positions matching TRBD1. CDR1 is SQVTM and CDR2 is ANQGSEA in the germline V gene. The CDR3 consists of 14 residues. The trim removed 7 bases at V and 7 bases at J, leaving 12 bases unmatched. CDR3 sequence: CSAVRTGDWYTQYF. CDR3 DNA sequence: TGCAGCGCCGTCAGGACAGGGGATTGGTATACGCAGTATTTT.

This chain joins TRBV20-1 and TRBJ2-5; the D gene could be TRBD1 or TRBD2 (5 bases each). Trimming left V 4 bases short and J 5 bases short, with 20 bases between. The CDR3 is 15 amino acids. Looked up from germline, CDR1 is DFQATT and CDR2 is SNEGSKA (reference sequence). CDR3 in DNA: TGCAGTGCTATTCCCGGGACGCTGGGAAAGGAGACCCAGTACTTC. Translated, it gives CSAIPGTLGKETQYF.

The V and J genes are TRBV11-2 and TRBJ2-5; D gene unclear. V was cut by 3 bases and J by 4 bases, with 9 bases left in between. In germline, CDR1 is SGHAT, CDR2 FQNNGV. This CDR3 is 13 amino acids long. CDR3 amino acids: CASSFGPPETQYF. The DNA of the CDR3 is TGTGCCAGCAGCTTTGGCCCCCCAGAGACCCAGTACTTC.

This clonotype was seen only a few times. The V call is TRBV29-1, the J call TRBJ2-5, with D possibly matching TRBD2 (6 bases). V lost 3 bases to trimming and J lost 3 bases, with 11 bases between them. This CDR3 has 13 residues. In germline, CDR1 is SQVTM, CDR2 ANQGSEA. Here the CDR3 reads CSVDTGLEETQYF. The DNA for the CDR3 is TGCAGCGTTGATACGGGACTCGAAGAGACCCAGTACTTC.

This clonotype has just a few counts. The chain uses TRBV20-1 and TRBJ1-4, with unresolved D. The length of the CDR3 is 12 residues. Germline CDR1 reads DFQATT; CDR2 reads SNEGSKA (reference sequence). Trimming removed 3 bases at V and 7 bases at J, with 9 bases between. CDR3 sequence (DNA): TGCAGTGCTAGGACCGAAGGTGAAAAACTGTTTTTT. Residues: CSARTEGEKLFF.

This clonotype came up a few times. This chain joins TRBV9 and TRBJ1-1; perhaps TRBD1 as D (5 bases). The germline V gene encodes CDR1 SGDLS and CDR2 YYNGEE. With 4 bases removed from V and 5 bases from J, the gap between germline ends came to 15 bases. This CDR3 is 14 amino acids long. CDR3 region: CASSQSWGSTEAFF. The DNA of the CDR3 is TGTGCCAGCAGCCAATCGTGGGGGTCAACTGAAGCTTTCTTT.

V is TRBV20-1 and J is TRBJ1-1; no firm D call. The CDR3 extends over 13 amino acids. Deletions cut 0 bases from V and 6 bases from J, with 11 bases between. Germline loops: CDR1 DFQATT, CDR2 SNEGSKA (reference sequence). The CDR3 DNA reads TGCAGTGCTAGAGATTTCTGGGCCGCTGAAGCTTTCTTT. Translation gives CSARDFWAAEAFF.

This clonotype has more than one count but fewer than ten. The V gene is TRBV7-9, the J gene TRBJ1-2; weak D call: TRBD1 (5 bases). The V gene lost 3 bases and the J gene lost 6 bases, with 11 bases spanning the gap. Germline V gene data show CDR1 as SEHNR and CDR2 as FQNEAQ (reference sequence). The CDR3 loop spans 13 amino acids. This CDR3 reads CASSLATVHGYTF. CDR3 coding DNA: TGTGCCAGCAGCTTGGCGACAGTCCATGGCTACACCTTC.

The chain joins TRBV12-3 or TRBV12-4 to TRBJ2-7, with 14 bases aligning to TRBD2. The CDR3 is 15 amino acids. After removal of 3 bases from V and 5 bases from J, the junction contained 3 bases not matched to a gene. The CDR3 loop is CASSFRLAGGNEQYF. CDR3 nucleotides: TGTGCCAGCAGTTTTCGACTAGCGGGAGGGAACGAGCAGTACTTC.

This clonotype was counted only a few times. This rearrangement joins TRBV12-3 or TRBV12-4 to TRBJ1-4; D perhaps matches TRBD1 (5 bases). Trimming removed 4 bases from V and 1 base from J, with 7 bases in between. CDR3 length: 14 residues. The CDR3 sequence: CASSYRLTNEKLFF. The CDR3, as DNA: TGTGCCAGCAGTTACAGGTTAACTAATGAAAAACTGTTTTTT.